This T cell receptor (beta chain) was recovered during a study of CXCR3-negative and CXCR3-positive naive CD8 T cells. The study, taken as a whole, reports: Hydrophobicity of TRB CDR3s was greater in CXCR3-positive naive cells than in CXCR3-negative naive cells.

The CDR3 runs 14 residues. Worth noting for this clonotype: Its matching antigen is unknown.

Carrying UMI labels, the TRB cDNA libraries were prepared through 5' RACE. TCRdb reanalyzed the 5' RACE reads and collapses them to one entry per CDR3 protein, without DNA. The sample includes 120,000 or so distinct CDR3 sequences. CD45RO-CCR7+CD27+CD95- defined naive CD8+ T cells. The J gene is TRBJ2-7, the V gene TRBV12-3 or TRBV12-4; the D call of TRBD2 rests on TCRdb alone, since no DNA is present to check it. Sequenced material: naive CXCR3+ CD8+ T cells from blood. Regarding subset: CD45RO-CCR7+CD27+CD95- naive CD8+ T cells expressing CXCR3 (TNR3+). The TCR was taken from a human donor in good health. Some clones in this sample may be carry-over from other donors' samples. The chain's CDR3 is CASRKRGGPYEQYF.